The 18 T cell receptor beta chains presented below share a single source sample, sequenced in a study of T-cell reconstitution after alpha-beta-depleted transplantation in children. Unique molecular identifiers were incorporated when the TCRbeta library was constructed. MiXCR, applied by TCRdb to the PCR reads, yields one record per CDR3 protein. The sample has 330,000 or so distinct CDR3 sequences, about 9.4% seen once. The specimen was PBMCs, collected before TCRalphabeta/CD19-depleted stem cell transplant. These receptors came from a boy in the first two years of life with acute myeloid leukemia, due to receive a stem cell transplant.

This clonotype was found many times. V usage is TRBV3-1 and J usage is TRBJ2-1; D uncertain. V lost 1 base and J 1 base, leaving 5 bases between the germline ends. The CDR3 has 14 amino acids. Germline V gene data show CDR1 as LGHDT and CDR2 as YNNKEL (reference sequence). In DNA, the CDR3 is TGTGCCAGCAGCCAAGTCGGTTCCTACAATGAGCAGTTCTTC. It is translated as CASSQVGSYNEQFF.

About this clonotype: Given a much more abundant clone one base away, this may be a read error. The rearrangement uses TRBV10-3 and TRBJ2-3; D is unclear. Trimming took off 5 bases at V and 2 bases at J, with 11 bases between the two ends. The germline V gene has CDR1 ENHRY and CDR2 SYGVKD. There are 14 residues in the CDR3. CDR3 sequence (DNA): TGTGCCATCAGTCTAGATACTACCACAGATACGCAGTATTTT. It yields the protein CAISLDTTTDTQYF.

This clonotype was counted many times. CDR3 DNA sequence: TGTGCCAGCAGCATAATTCCCCGGAGGGCCCAAGAGACCCAGTACTTC. Protein sequence: CASSIIPRRAQETQYF. J is TRBJ2-5 and V is TRBV4-2, with D tentatively TRBD2 (6 bases). V was cut by 5 bases and J by 1 base, with 17 bases left in between. The CDR3 has 16 amino acids. Looked up from germline, CDR1 is LGHNA and CDR2 is YNFKEQ.

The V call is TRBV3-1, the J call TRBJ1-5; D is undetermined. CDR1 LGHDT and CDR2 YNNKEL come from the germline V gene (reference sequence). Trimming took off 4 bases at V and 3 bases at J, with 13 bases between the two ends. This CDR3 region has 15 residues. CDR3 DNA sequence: TGTGCCAGCAGCCCCCCCGGGAGTTCCAATCAGCCCCAGCATTTT. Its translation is CASSPPGSSNQPQHF.

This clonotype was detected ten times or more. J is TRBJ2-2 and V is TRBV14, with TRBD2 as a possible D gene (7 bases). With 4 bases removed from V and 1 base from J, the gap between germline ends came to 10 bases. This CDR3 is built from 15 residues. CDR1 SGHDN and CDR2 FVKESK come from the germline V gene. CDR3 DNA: TGTGCCAGCAGCCTAGGGGGGGAGAACACCGGGGAGCTGTTTTTT. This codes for CASSLGGENTGELFF.

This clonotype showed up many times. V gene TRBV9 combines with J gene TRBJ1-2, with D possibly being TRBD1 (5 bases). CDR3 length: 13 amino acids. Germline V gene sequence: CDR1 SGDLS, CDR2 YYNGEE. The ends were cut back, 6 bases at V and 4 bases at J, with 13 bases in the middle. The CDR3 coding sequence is TGTGCCAGCACCACGGGGGGGTCCTATGGCTACACCTTC. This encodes CASTTGGSYGYTF.

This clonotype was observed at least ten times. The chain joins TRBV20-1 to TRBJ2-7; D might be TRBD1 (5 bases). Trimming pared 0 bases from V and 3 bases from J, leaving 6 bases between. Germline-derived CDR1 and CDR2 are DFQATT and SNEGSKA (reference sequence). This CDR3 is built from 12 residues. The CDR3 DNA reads TGCAGTGCTAGAGATGACAGCTACGAGCAGTACTTC. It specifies CSARDDSYEQYF.

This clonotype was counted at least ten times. CDR3 amino acids: CASSLEGNEQYF. The CDR3, as DNA: TGCGCCAGCAGCTTGGAGGGGAACGAGCAGTACTTC. This rearrangement joins TRBV5-1 to TRBJ2-7, with D tentatively TRBD1 (5 bases). Trimming took 0 bases from V and 5 from J, leaving 6 bases between them. CDR3 length equals 12 residues. Germline CDR1 reads SGHRS; CDR2 reads YFSETQ.

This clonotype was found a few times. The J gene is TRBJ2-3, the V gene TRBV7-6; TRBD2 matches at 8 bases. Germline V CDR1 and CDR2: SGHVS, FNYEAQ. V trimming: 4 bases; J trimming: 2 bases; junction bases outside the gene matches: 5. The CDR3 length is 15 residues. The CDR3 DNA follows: TGTGCCAGCAGCTCACCTAGCGGGCCCACAGATACGCAGTATTTT. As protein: CASSSPSGPTDTQYF.

CDR3: CASSEIRTGGHEQYF. The CDR3 DNA reads TGTGCCAGCAGTGAAATAAGGACAGGGGGACACGAGCAGTACTTC. This chain links TRBV2 with TRBJ2-7, with 10 bases matching TRBD1. The CDR3 spans 15 residues. The V gene end was trimmed by 2 bases and the J gene end by 5 bases; junction bases not matched to a gene: 6. CDR1 is SNHLY and CDR2 is FYNNEI in the germline V gene.

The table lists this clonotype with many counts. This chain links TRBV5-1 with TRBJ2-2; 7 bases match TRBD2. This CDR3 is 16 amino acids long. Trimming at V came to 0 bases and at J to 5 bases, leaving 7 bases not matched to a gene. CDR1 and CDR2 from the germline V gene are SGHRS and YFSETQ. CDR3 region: CASSLAWLAETGELFF. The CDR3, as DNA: TGCGCCAGCAGCTTGGCCTGGCTAGCGGAGACCGGGGAGCTGTTTTTT. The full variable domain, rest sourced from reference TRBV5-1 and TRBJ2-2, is KAGVTQTPRYLIKTRGQQVTLSCSPISGHRSVSWYQQTPGQGLQFLFEYFSETQRNKGNFPGRFSGRQFSNSRSEMNVSTLELGDSALYLCASSLAWLAETGELFFGEGSRLTVL.

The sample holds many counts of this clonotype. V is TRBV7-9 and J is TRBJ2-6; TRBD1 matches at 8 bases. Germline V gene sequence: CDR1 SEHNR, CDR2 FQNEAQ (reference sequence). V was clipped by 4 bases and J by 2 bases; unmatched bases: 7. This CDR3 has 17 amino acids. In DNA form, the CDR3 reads TGTGCCAGCAGCTCCACAGGGGGAAGGACTGGGGCCAACGTCCTGACTTTC. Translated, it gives CASSSTGGRTGANVLTF.

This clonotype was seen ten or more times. The chain's CDR3 is CASSLTVTRVSYNEQFF. The CDR3 nucleotides read TGCGCCAGCAGCTTGACCGTAACTAGAGTCTCCTACAATGAGCAGTTCTTC. V is TRBV5-1 and J is TRBJ2-1; maybe TRBD2 (5 bases). This CDR3 is 17 amino acids long. Germline V CDR1 and CDR2: SGHRS, YFSETQ. V shed 1 base and J shed 0 bases, with 14 bases lying between them.

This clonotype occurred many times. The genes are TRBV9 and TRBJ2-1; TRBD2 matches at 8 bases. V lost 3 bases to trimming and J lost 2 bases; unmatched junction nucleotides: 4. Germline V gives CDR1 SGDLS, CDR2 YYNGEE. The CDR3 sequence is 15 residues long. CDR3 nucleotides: TGTGCCAGCAGCGGCGGACTAGCAGCCTACAATGAGCAGTTCTTC. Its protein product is CASSGGLAAYNEQFF.

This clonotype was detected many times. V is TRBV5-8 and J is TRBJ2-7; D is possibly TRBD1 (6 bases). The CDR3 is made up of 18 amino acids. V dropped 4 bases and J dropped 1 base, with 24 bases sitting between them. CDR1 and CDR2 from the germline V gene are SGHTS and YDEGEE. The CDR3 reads CASSKFGTSDRVSYEQYF. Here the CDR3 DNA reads TGTGCCAGCAGCAAATTCGGGACATCGGATCGGGTTTCCTACGAGCAGTACTTC.

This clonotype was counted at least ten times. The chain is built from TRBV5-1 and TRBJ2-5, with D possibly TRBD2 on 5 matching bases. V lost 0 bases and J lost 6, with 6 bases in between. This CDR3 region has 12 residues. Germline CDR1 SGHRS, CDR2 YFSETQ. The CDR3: CASSLAGKTQYF. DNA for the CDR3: TGCGCCAGCAGCTTGGCGGGGAAGACCCAGTACTTC.

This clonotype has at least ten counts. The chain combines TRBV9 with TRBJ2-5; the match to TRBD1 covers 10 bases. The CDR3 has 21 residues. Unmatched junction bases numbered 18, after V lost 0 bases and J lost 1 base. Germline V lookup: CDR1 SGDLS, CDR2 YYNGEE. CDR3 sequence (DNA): TGTGCCAGCAGCGTAGCGACTACGACTCCCGGGACAGGGGCCATCCAAGAGACCCAGTACTTC. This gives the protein CASSVATTTPGTGAIQETQYF.

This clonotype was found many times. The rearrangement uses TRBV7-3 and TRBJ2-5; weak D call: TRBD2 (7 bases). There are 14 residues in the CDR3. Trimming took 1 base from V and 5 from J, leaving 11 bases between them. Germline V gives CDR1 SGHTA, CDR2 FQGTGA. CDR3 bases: TGTGCCAGCAGCTTAAGGGGGGGGCGGGAGACCCAGTACTTC. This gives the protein CASSLRGGRETQYF.